The rows below give T cell receptor beta chains drawn from one sample of a study of immune heterogeneity within non-small cell lung tumors. TCRdb redid the calling of the multiplex PCR reads with MiXCR, one entry per CDR3 protein. Of 20,000 to 25,000 distinct CDR3 sequences detected, 25% to 30% appear once; the ten largest clones hold about 4.5%. The sequencing sample was made of lung tumor tissue. These receptors all stem from a man between 35 and 55 years old with non-small cell lung cancer. Both conserved end residues are part of each CDR3. The D gene is left open where the match is weak. A row's size may be missing; if present it is once, few, many or a size class.

d_gene	abundance	j_gene	v_gene	CDR3aa	CDR3nt
.	.	TRBJ2-7	TRBV6-2/TRBV6-3	CASTRTAVYEQYF	TGTGCCAGCACAAGGACAGCCGTCTACGAGCAGTACTTC
.	medium-sized	TRBJ1-2	TRBV12-3/TRBV12-4	CASSQQGGNYGYTF	TGTGCCAGCAGTCAACAAGGCGGTAACTATGGCTACACCTTC
TRBD1	.	TRBJ2-1	TRBV14	CASSQDYGQGIYNEQFF	TGTGCCAGTAGCCAAGATTACGGACAGGGGATATACAATGAGCAGTTCTTC
TRBD2	.	TRBJ2-3	TRBV11-3	CASSLVSGSPTDTQYF	TGTGCCAGCAGCTTAGTTAGCGGGAGTCCCACAGATACGCAGTATTTT
.	few	TRBJ1-3	TRBV7-9	CASSFRGSSGNTIYF	TGTGCCAGCAGCTTCCGGGGGTCTTCTGGAAACACCATATATTTT
TRBD2	.	TRBJ2-3	TRBV11-2	CASSLSGTSSLTDTQYF	TGTGCCAGCAGCTTATCCGGGACTAGCTCCCTCACAGATACGCAGTATTTT
TRBD1	medium-sized	TRBJ1-4	TRBV7-2	CASSDPRGLREKLFF	TGTGCCAGCAGCGACCCCAGGGGGCTACGGGAAAAACTGTTTTTT
TRBD2	.	TRBJ2-3	TRBV5-1	CASSLGGSGSGADTQYF	TGCGCCAGCAGCTTGGGTGGTAGCGGGAGTGGCGCAGATACGCAGTATTTT
TRBD2	.	TRBJ2-4	TRBV5-4	CASSPGLAGGKNIQYF	TGTGCCAGCAGCCCCGGACTAGCGGGAGGGAAAAACATCCAGTACTTC
TRBD2	.	TRBJ2-1	TRBV18	CVSSLAGNYYNEQFF	TGTGTCAGCTCACTAGCGGGAAATTACTACAATGAGCAGTTCTTC
TRBD1	.	TRBJ1-3	TRBV5-6	CASSWTGSRNTIYF	TGTGCCAGCAGCTGGACAGGGTCCCGAAACACCATATATTTT
.	.	TRBJ1-2	TRBV20-1	CSARDRDPQVPDGYTF	TGCAGTGCTAGAGATCGGGACCCACAAGTACCAGATGGCTACACCTTC
TRBD1	few	TRBJ1-1	TRBV18	CASKQGRNVIVF	TGTGCCAGTAAACAGGGGCGCAACGTTATAGTCTTT
.	many	TRBJ1-2	TRBV4-2	CASSQTLSTGDYGYTF	TGTGCCAGCAGCCAAACTTTATCCACAGGTGACTATGGCTACACCTTC
.	.	TRBJ2-1	TRBV4-2	CASSHAQGSEQFF	TGTGCCAGCAGCCATGCACAGGGATCCGAGCAGTTCTTC
.	medium-sized	TRBJ1-6	TRBV27	CASNRAGNSPLHF	TGTGCCAGTAACCGGGCCGGTAATTCACCCCTCCACTTT
.	.	TRBJ1-4	TRBV6-2/TRBV6-3	CASSYTFATGRGLNEKLFF	TGTGCCAGCAGTTATACGTTTGCAACAGGGAGGGGCCTCAATGAAAAACTGTTTTTT
.	many	TRBJ2-5	TRBV7-9	CASSLAERPNQETQYF	TGTGCCAGCAGCTTAGCGGAGAGACCTAACCAAGAGACCCAGTACTTC